The 27 T cell receptor beta chains reported below all come from one sample, sequenced in a study of shared clonotypes between healthy human individuals. The repertoire was sequenced with immunoSEQ multiplex PCR; TCRdb's copy has only in-frame clones and lacks some. This table holds roughly 2.2 million clones, more than 80% found once. The sequenced sample consisted of naive CD4+ T cells from PBMCs. Subset in this sample: CD45RA+ positively selected. The receptors shown here come from a man aged 18 to 30 in good health. Some clones in this sample may be carry-over from other donors' samples.

This clone was seen just once. DNA for the CDR3: TGTGCCAGCAGCTCAGGAAAAACAGGGCAAGAGACCCAGTACTTC. Translation: CASSSGKTGQETQYF. The chain recombines TRBV5-4 with TRBJ2-5, with a possible D match to TRBD1 (6 bases). The germline V and J ends were trimmed by 3 bases and 2 bases, with 14 bases remaining between them. The length of the CDR3 is 15 residues. CDR1 SGHNT and CDR2 YYREEE come from the germline V gene (reference sequence).

A note on this clone: This sample includes further DNA sequences coding for the same CDR3. The chain is built from TRBV28 and TRBJ2-1; no definite D call. This CDR3 is 12 amino acids long. CDR1 and CDR2 (germline): MDHEN, SYDVKM. The V and J ends lost 3 bases and 4 bases respectively, with 4 bases between them. The CDR3 DNA follows: TGTGCCAGCAGTTTTGTATACAATGAGCAGTTCTTC. Translation: CASSFVYNEQFF. Drawing the rest from reference TRBV28 and TRBJ2-1, the complete variable domain is DVKVTQSSRYLVKRTGEKVFLECVQDMDHENMFWYRQDPGLGLRLIYFSYDVKMKEKGDIPEGYSVSREKKERFSLILESASTNQTSMYLCASSFVYNEQFFGPGTRLTVL.

This chain connects TRBV18 to TRBJ1-3; D gene ambiguous. The CDR3 extends over 15 amino acids. V was clipped by 3 bases and J by 7 bases, with 16 bases between them. Germline lookup yields CDR1 KGHSH and CDR2 LQKENI. CDR3 residues: CASSPGIQAENTIYF. CDR3 coding DNA: TGTGCCAGCTCACCCGGGATACAAGCGGAGAACACCATATATTTT. Full variable domain (outside the CDR3, taken from reference TRBV18 and TRBJ1-3): NAGVMQNPRHLVRRRGQEARLRCSPMKGHSHVYWYRQLPEEGLKFMVYLQKENIIDESGMPKERFSAEFPKEGPSILRIQQVVRGDSAAYFCASSPGIQAENTIYFGEGSWLTVV.

The chain recombines TRBV7-3 with TRBJ2-5, with D uncertain. The CDR3 runs 14 residues. The germline V gene encodes CDR1 SGHTA and CDR2 FQGTGA. Trimming removed 1 base from V and 9 bases from J, with 15 bases in between. CDR3 amino acids: CASSLSPTGYPQYF. The DNA for the CDR3 is TGTGCCAGCAGCTTAAGTCCCACCGGGTATCCCCAGTACTTC. The variable domain in full, completed from reference TRBV7-3 and TRBJ2-5, reads GAGVSQTPSNKVTEKGKYVELRCDPISGHTALYWYRQSLGQGPEFLIYFQGTGAADDSGLPNDRFFAVRPEGSVSTLKIQRTERGDSAVYLCASSLSPTGYPQYFGPGTRLLVL.

This clone has just one count. The chain uses TRBV29-1 and TRBJ2-1; TRBD2 is a possible D gene (6 bases). This CDR3 has 13 amino acids. The germline V and J ends were trimmed by 4 bases and 4 bases, with 11 bases remaining between them. CDR1 SQVTM and CDR2 ANQGSEA come from the germline V gene. CDR3 nucleotides: TGCAGCGTTGGGGCTAGCGAATACAATGAGCAGTTCTTC. Translated, it gives CSVGASEYNEQFF.

V is TRBV6-6 and J is TRBJ1-5; D is ambiguous. Trimming shortened V by 6 bases and J by 2 bases, and 5 bases separated the two germline ends. Germline V gene lookup returns CDR1 MNHNY and CDR2 SVGAGI (reference sequence). The CDR3 sequence is 12 residues long. CDR3 residues: CASSLRNQPQHF. Here the CDR3 DNA reads TGTGCCAGCAGCCTTCGCAATCAGCCCCAGCATTTT.

The chain joins TRBV28 to TRBJ2-1, with TRBD2 matching 8 bases. J lost 9 bases, V lost 0 bases, and 10 bases had no gene match. CDR1 MDHEN and CDR2 SYDVKM come from the germline V gene. This CDR3 contains 16 residues. This CDR3 reads CASSLWSGGRTREQFF. Written as DNA, the CDR3 is TGTGCCAGCAGTTTATGGTCGGGAGGGAGGACTCGTGAGCAGTTCTTC.

The chain is built from TRBV7-3 and TRBJ2-7; 8 bases fit TRBD1. Germline CDR1 SGHTA, CDR2 FQGTGA. This CDR3 is built from 13 residues. Trimming took 8 bases from V and 2 from J; bases not matched to a gene: 5. The CDR3 is CASAPDRAYEQYF. CDR3 coding DNA: TGTGCCAGCGCCCCGGACAGGGCCTACGAGCAGTACTTC.

V is TRBV11-2 and J is TRBJ2-5; D remains ambiguous. The V gene lost 1 base and the J gene lost 5 bases, with 11 bases spanning the gap. CDR1 and CDR2 (germline): SGHAT, FQNNGV. This CDR3 has 14 amino acids. The CDR3 region is CASSLVGPSETQYF. The CDR3 DNA follows: TGTGCCAGCAGCTTAGTTGGCCCATCGGAGACCCAGTACTTC.

This clone was detected a few times. The chain recombines TRBV5-6 with TRBJ1-1, with unresolved D. Trimming left V 4 bases short and J 11 bases short, with 15 bases between. The CDR3 consists of 12 residues. Germline V gives CDR1 SGHDT, CDR2 YYEEEE. The CDR3: CASSLTGGSAFF. The CDR3 DNA is TGTGCCAGCAGCCTCACCGGAGGATCGGCTTTCTTT.

The J gene is TRBJ2-7, the V gene TRBV4-1; TRBD2 agrees at 8 bases. Trimming at V came to 1 base and at J to 2 bases, leaving 13 bases not matched to a gene. The CDR3 is 18 residues long. Looked up from germline, CDR1 is MGHRA and CDR2 is YSYEKL. CDR3 in DNA: TGCGCCAGCAGCCAAGGAGAAATCGCCCCGGGACTAGCCTACGAGCAGTACTTC. The encoded protein is CASSQGEIAPGLAYEQYF.

The chain recombines TRBV6-1 with TRBJ2-5, with D tentatively TRBD1 or TRBD2 (5 bases each). The CDR3 is 13 residues long. V was cut by 7 bases and J by 1 base, with 10 bases left in between. Germline CDR1 MNHNS, CDR2 SASEGT. CDR3 in amino acids: CASKLGPQETQYF. The CDR3 DNA reads TGTGCCAGCAAGTTGGGACCCCAAGAGACCCAGTACTTC.

This chain links TRBV5-1 with TRBJ1-1; 7 bases are a match to TRBD1. The V gene's germline CDR1 is SGHRS and CDR2 YFSETQ. This CDR3 region has 16 residues. With 0 bases clipped from V and 4 bases from J, the junction kept 9 bases outside the gene matches. The CDR3 loop reads CASSLDSRGLSTEAFF. The CDR3 nucleotides read TGCGCCAGCAGCTTGGATTCTAGGGGGCTGAGCACTGAAGCTTTCTTT.

The V call is TRBV6-5, the J call TRBJ1-2, with 7 bases fitting TRBD1. V shed 6 bases and J 5 bases; nucleotides not matched to a gene: 9. The CDR3 consists of 14 residues. The germline V gene encodes CDR1 MNHEY and CDR2 SVGAGI. The DNA of the CDR3 is TGTGCCAGCAGCTCGGGACAGCGAACGTATGGCTACACCTTC. Amino acid sequence: CASSSGQRTYGYTF.

This clone showed up just once. The same CDR3 arises from other DNA sequences in this sample as well. This chain joins TRBV5-1 and TRBJ2-7; 8 bases fit TRBD1. CDR1 and CDR2 (germline): SGHRS, YFSETQ. Trimming took 0 bases from V and 4 from J; bases not matched to a gene: 6. CDR3 length equals 15 residues. The CDR3 DNA follows: TGCGCCAGCAGCTTGGCAGGACAGGGCTTATACGAGCAGTACTTC. Residues: CASSLAGQGLYEQYF.

V gene TRBV5-1 combines with J gene TRBJ2-7; 7 bases agree with TRBD1. CDR3 length: 15 amino acids. The ends lost 3 bases at V and 3 bases at J; junction bases unmatched: 9. Per germline, CDR1 SGHRS and CDR2 YFSETQ. CDR3 DNA: TGCGCCAGCAGCTACGGGACAGCCGTAATCTACGAGCAGTACTTC. It specifies CASSYGTAVIYEQYF.

The chain links TRBV5-4 to TRBJ2-7; D perhaps matches TRBD1 (6 bases). V was trimmed by 0 bases and J by 3 bases, leaving 13 bases between them. Germline V lookup: CDR1 SGHNT, CDR2 YYREEE (reference sequence). This CDR3 is 15 amino acids long. The DNA for the CDR3 is TGTGCCAGCAGCTTGGCAGGACAGCGACACTACGAGCAGTACTTC. Translating gives CASSLAGQRHYEQYF.

The rearrangement uses TRBV28 and TRBJ2-5; TRBD2 agrees at 11 bases. Germline V gene sequence: CDR1 MDHEN, CDR2 SYDVKM. The CDR3 has 14 residues. V was clipped by 2 bases and J by 4 bases; unmatched bases: 0. The CDR3 coding sequence is TGTGCCAGCAGTTTAACTAGCGGGAGAGAGACCCAGTACTTC. This encodes CASSLTSGRETQYF.

The chain carries TRBV5-1 and TRBJ2-3, with D possibly TRBD2 on 6 matching bases. Trimming pared 2 bases from V and 4 bases from J, leaving 11 bases between. The CDR3 runs to 14 residues. The germline V gene encodes CDR1 SGHRS and CDR2 YFSETQ. CDR3 sequence: CASSLGGDPDTQYF. As DNA, the CDR3 is TGCGCCAGCAGCTTAGGAGGGGACCCAGATACGCAGTATTTT. The variable domain in full, with the rest retrieved from reference TRBV5-1 and TRBJ2-3, is KAGVTQTPRYLIKTRGQQVTLSCSPISGHRSVSWYQQTPGQGLQFLFEYFSETQRNKGNFPGRFSGRQFSNSRSEMNVSTLELGDSALYLCASSLGGDPDTQYFGPGTRLTVL.

The CDR3 loop is CASSSGLSYNEQFF. The CDR3 DNA follows: TGCGCCAGCAGCTCGGGACTCAGCTACAATGAGCAGTTCTTC. The rearrangement links TRBV5-1 to TRBJ2-1; maybe TRBD2 (6 bases). The V gene's germline CDR1 is SGHRS and CDR2 YFSETQ. CDR3 length equals 14 residues. Trimming removed 3 bases at V and 3 bases at J, with 10 bases between.

The chain uses TRBV6-5 and TRBJ2-2, with D tentatively TRBD2 (5 bases). Germline CDR1 and CDR2: MNHEY and SVGAGI. The CDR3 has 14 residues. V lost 6 bases to trimming and J lost 4 bases, with 12 bases between them. DNA for the CDR3: TGTGCCAGCAGCCGAATAGAGGGCACCGGGGAGCTGTTTTTT. This encodes CASSRIEGTGELFF.

The chain joins TRBV10-3 to TRBJ2-7; D may be TRBD2 (5 bases). The CDR3 is 13 amino acids. Trimming removed 2 bases from V and 9 bases from J, with 14 bases in between. In germline, CDR1 is ENHRY, CDR2 SYGVKD. DNA of the CDR3: TGTGCCATCAGTGAGGAATTATTGGGGAGGCAGTACTTC. This translates into CAISEELLGRQYF.

In regard to this clone: This same CDR3 is encoded by further DNA sequences in the sample. The chain carries TRBV7-9 and TRBJ1-2; no clear D gene. The CDR3 is 12 amino acids. Germline loops: CDR1 SEHNR, CDR2 FQNEAQ (reference sequence). Deletions cut 2 bases from V and 0 bases from J, with 1 base between. CDR3 protein: CASSLSNYGYTF. The CDR3 bases are TGTGCCAGCAGCTTATCTAACTATGGCTACACCTTC.

As for this clone: Other nucleotide sequences from this sample produce the same CDR3. The genes are TRBV11-2 and TRBJ2-7; D gene uncertain. This CDR3 is built from 14 residues. Germline CDR1 SGHAT, CDR2 FQNNGV. V shed 5 bases and J shed 0 bases, with 11 bases lying between them. The CDR3 DNA follows: TGTGCCAGCAGCAGTCTACAGTTCTCCTACGAGCAGTACTTC. Translation: CASSSLQFSYEQYF.

The chain recombines TRBV6-1 with TRBJ1-2; weak D call: TRBD1 (5 bases). V lost 1 base and J lost 3, with 12 bases in between. The CDR3 spans 15 residues. Germline V gene data show CDR1 as MNHNS and CDR2 as SASEGT. The CDR3 here is CASSEVIGAYYGYTF. The CDR3 bases are TGTGCCAGCAGTGAAGTAATCGGGGCCTACTATGGCTACACCTTC.

V gene TRBV6-6 combines with J gene TRBJ2-7; 7 bases are shared with TRBD1. The CDR3 has 13 amino acids. Trimming cost V 7 bases and J 3 bases; bases outside gene matches: 6. Germline V gene sequence: CDR1 MNHNY, CDR2 SVGAGI (reference sequence). The CDR3: CASTLGQYYEQYF. The CDR3 nucleotides read TGTGCCAGCACTCTGGGACAGTACTACGAGCAGTACTTC.

The count of this clone is one. The chain has TRBV7-3 and TRBJ2-3; TRBD2 matches 9 bases. Germline V gene data show CDR1 as SGHTA and CDR2 as FQGTGA. The CDR3 has 13 amino acids. V gave up 4 bases and J gave up 10 bases; unmatched junction bases: 6. As DNA, the CDR3 is TGTGCCAGCAGCTCAGGACTAGCGATGCCGCAGTATTTT. Protein sequence: CASSSGLAMPQYF. Using reference TRBV7-3 and TRBJ2-3 for the parts outside the CDR3, the full variable domain is GAGVSQTPSNKVTEKGKYVELRCDPISGHTALYWYRQSLGQGPEFLIYFQGTGAADDSGLPNDRFFAVRPEGSVSTLKIQRTERGDSAVYLCASSSGLAMPQYFGPGTRLTVL.